Each of the 8 T cell receptor beta chains below was sequenced from the same sample in a study of blood T cells in healthy people across ages. A J-beta primer mix and a sample-barcoded 5' primer were used in a second PCR of roughly 6 to 12 cycles. TCRdb independently ran MiXCR on the 5' RACE reads; one entry per CDR3 protein. The sample records 2 million or so distinct CDR3 sequences, around half being singletons. Sequences were obtained from blood. The receptors here all came from a woman aged 40 to 50 in good health.

The chain couples TRBV2 to TRBJ2-1; 7 bases are a match to TRBD1. The V and J ends lost 9 bases and 7 bases, in that order; junction bases with no gene match: 21. This CDR3 has 17 residues. CDR1 is SNHLY and CDR2 is FYNNEI in the germline V gene. The DNA of the CDR3 is TGTGCCAGAGCCGGGACAGATACTTCGGCCCATCAGAATGAGCAGTTCTTC. Its protein is CARAGTDTSAHQNEQFF.

This clonotype appeared a few times. The chain is built from TRBV11-2 and TRBJ2-5; 7 bases fit TRBD2. This CDR3 comprises 17 residues. After removal of 6 bases from V and 7 bases from J, the junction contained 20 bases not matched to a gene. Germline V gene lookup returns CDR1 SGHAT and CDR2 FQNNGV. This chain's CDR3 is CASRAPNSGLGRGTQYF. DNA for the CDR3: TGTGCCAGCAGGGCACCGAATTCCGGACTAGGTCGAGGGACCCAGTACTTC. Based on the CDR3 plus reference TRBV11-2 and TRBJ2-5, the full variable domain is EAGVAQSPRYKIIEKRQSVAFWCNPISGHATLYWYQQILGQGPKLLIQFQNNGVVDDSQLPKDRFSAERLKGVDSTLKIQPAKLEDSAVYLCASRAPNSGLGRGTQYFGPGTRLLVL.

The chain uses TRBV11-2 and TRBJ2-5, with TRBD1 matching over 7 bases. TRBJ2-4 explains the end of the DNA better; the J call may be wrong. In germline, CDR1 is SGHAT, CDR2 FQNNGV. The CDR3 is made up of 15 amino acids. The CDR3 loop reads CANSSAGGTGNIQYF. The CDR3 DNA reads TGTGCCAACAGTAGCGCAGGGGGAACAGGAAACATTCAGTACTTC.

The CDR3 spells CASSYSGAGGSYNEQFF. The CDR3 bases are TGTGCCAGCAGTTACTCAGGAGCGGGGGGATCCTACAATGAGCAGTTCTTC. The chain combines TRBV6-5 with TRBJ2-1, with 9 positions matching TRBD2. Germline loops: CDR1 MNHEY, CDR2 SVGAGI. The CDR3 runs to 17 residues. V gave up 0 bases and J gave up 1 base; unmatched junction bases: 4.

In its sample, this clonotype was seen a few times. The chain's CDR3 is CSARSTSGGAVDTQYF. DNA of the CDR3: TGCAGTGCCAGGAGTACTAGCGGGGGGGCCGTAGATACGCAGTATTTT. The chain has TRBV20-1 and TRBJ2-3; TRBD2 matches at 13 bases. The germline gives CDR1 DFQATT, CDR2 SNEGSKA (reference sequence). The CDR3 extends over 16 amino acids. The ends lost 6 bases at V and 5 bases at J; junction bases unmatched: 11.

This clonotype was seen a single time. The V call is TRBV7-2, the J call TRBJ1-4; D not certain. The CDR3 totals 15 residues. Per the germline V gene, CDR1 is SGHTA and CDR2 is FQGNSA. V was clipped by 1 base and J by 8 bases, with 14 bases between them. CDR3 amino acids: CASSLEKGLGEKLFF. The CDR3 nucleotides are TGTGCCAGCAGCTTAGAAAAGGGTCTCGGGGAAAAACTGTTTTTT. Drawing the rest from reference TRBV7-2 and TRBJ1-4, the complete variable domain is GAGVSQSPSNKVTEKGKDVELRCDPISGHTALYWYRQSLGQGLEFLIYFQGNSAPDKSGLPSDRFSAERTGGSVSTLTIQRTQQEDSAVYLCASSLEKGLGEKLFFGSGTQLSVL.

This clonotype was recorded a few times. The chain joins TRBV7-2 to TRBJ2-5; tentative D call: TRBD1 (7 bases). The CDR3 is 18 amino acids. CDR1 is SGHTA and CDR2 is FQGNSA in the germline V gene. The V end was cut by 5 bases, the J end by 2 bases, with 24 bases between. This CDR3 is CASSAKGAHTGDQETQYF. The CDR3 DNA follows: TGTGCCAGCAGCGCCAAGGGGGCGCACACGGGAGATCAAGAGACCCAGTACTTC.

This clonotype was seen just once. The rearrangement uses TRBV6-6 and TRBJ1-1; D possibly corresponds to TRBD1 (6 bases). Germline-derived CDR1 and CDR2 are MNHNY and SVGAGI (reference sequence). The CDR3 has 14 residues. V lost 6 bases and J 1 base, leaving 12 bases between the germline ends. The DNA for the CDR3 is TGTGCCAGCAGACCACAGGGAAGGAACACTGAAGCTTTCTTT. Its protein product is CASRPQGRNTEAFF.